This paragraph covers one T cell receptor (beta chain) sequence. This clonotype turned up a few times. The antigen it binds to is not known. There are no base qualities to consult, and no much larger clone falls within one base. The sample originates from a study of regulatory T cells in long-lasting Graves disease (dated by TCRdb to 2020 to 2022). General notes on the study: Newly diagnosed Graves' disease patients had taken antithyroid drugs for less than 3 months. A total of about 35 samples underwent TCR sequencing, from around 13 patients with persistent Graves' disease and approximately 20 patients with newly diagnosed Graves' disease. Peripheral blood TCR sequencing and RNA sequencing compared persistent Graves' disease patients with newly diagnosed Graves' disease patients. The study took place in China and was registered as a clinical trial. Study-level results and caveats: Persistent disease showed preferential use of TRBV28, TRBJ1-2 and TRBJ2-5, whereas newly diagnosed disease favored TRBV20-1 and TRBJ2-1. Persistent patients shared more public clonotypes among themselves (2,741) than newly diagnosed patients did (about 970). The small sample size was acknowledged by the authors as a limitation that may reduce accuracy. Compared with newly diagnosed patients, patients with persistent Graves' disease had lower TCR Shannon entropy and fewer highly expanded clones, which suggests clonal expansion. The study examined only peripheral blood because the primary lesion, thyroid tissue, could not be accessed. Sequencing and analysis were restricted to the TCR beta chain.

This specimen's time point label, interpreted: newly diagnosed GD, antithyroid drugs for less than 3 months. For both TCR sequencing and RNA sequencing, RNA was extracted from PBMCs using TRIzol. The diagnosis of Graves' disease followed American Thyroid Association guidelines. Patients for the study were recruited at an endocrinology department in Xi'an, China. Each patient gave 8.5 to 9.5 milliliters of peripheral blood, collected in an EDTA anticoagulant tube. Ficoll Paque Plus density gradient separation was used to isolate PBMCs, and no further T cell sorting was performed. An Agilent 2100 Bioanalyzer and agarose gel were used to check RNA quality, and a NanoDrop 2000 was used to measure RNA concentration. Trimming takes 1 base off V and 6 bases off J; junction bases not matched to a gene: 4. The CDR3 measures 14 amino acids from cysteine to phenylalanine. Just the 42-base CDR3 DNA is kept, in frame starting at base 1. Via the germline V gene (reference sequence), CDR1 is SEHNR and CDR2 FQNEAQ.

Library method: multiplex PCR. Sequenced using an Illumina HiSeq 4000. iRepertoire HTBI primers and Arm-PCR amplification of CDR3 regions were used to construct TCR beta libraries. Before sequencing, the PCR products underwent gel purification. The authors processed their data as follows. Across samples, around 58 TRBV and 13 to 15 TRBJ segments were identified and used for gene usage analysis of CDR3 amino acid clonotypes. COPE and FqMerger were used to merge filtered high-quality paired reads into contigs. BLAST was used to align contigs to the IMGT TRBV, TRBD and TRBJ reference genes, and CDR3 was defined following IMGT. Any clonotype with a frequency above 0.1% was classified as a highly expanded clone. Shannon entropy served as the measure of repertoire diversity, while the Gini coefficient captured V-J evenness. A clonotype was considered public if more than one individual shared it. In TCRdb, the public reads were trimmed at Q25 with fastp and aligned with MiXCR, with productive beta chains retained. Entries are consolidated by CDR3 protein sequence, retaining the most common genes and DNA. TCRdb's processing, not the study's, gives the V and J calls here. The sample table holds roughly 500,000 distinct CDR3 sequences, of which around 13% were seen once. The ten largest clones add up to roughly 18% of the sample.

This sample was shared with a second study, whose subject was T cells in Graves' hyperthyroidism and ophthalmopathy. The second study's authors report: Stable Graves' hyperthyroidism was defined as the absence of progression to ophthalmopathy over 18 months of follow-up. Hyperthyroidism patients were newly diagnosed, had a disease duration of under 2 months, and were aged 18 to 65 years. Exclusion was applied to patients with uncontrolled infections, other autoimmune diseases, pregnancy or lactation. Diagnoses were based on clinical symptoms, serum thyroxine and TRAb, thyroid ultrasound and orbital computed tomography. The TCR CDR3 was subjected to a first round of RT-PCR using the HTBI primer set and the Qiagen OneStep RT-PCR kit. Most expanded thyroid clonotypes (frequency above 0.001) were also detected in blood, suggesting blood repertoires may reflect thyroid immune responses. Ophthalmopathy was separated from stable hyperthyroidism by a 13 V-J signature model, with roughly 88% sensitivity and about 81% specificity obtained in cross-validation and 80%/75% obtained in testing. In validation, the model predicted progression to ophthalmopathy a median of roughly 6.5 months before onset, with around 70% sensitivity and nearly 75% specificity. TCR V-J signatures able to tell the groups apart were searched for in a discovery cohort of 95 or so patients, of whom around 43 had Graves' ophthalmopathy and about 55 had stable Graves' hyperthyroidism. Prospective prediction of ophthalmopathy was tested in an independent validation cohort of about 19 hyperthyroidism patients and approximately 17 patients who later progressed to ophthalmopathy. The 95 to 100 discovery patients were divided at random into training and test sets in a 7:3 ratio. Thyroid tissue and blood T-cell repertoires from about 6 Graves' hyperthyroidism patients were also compared in the study. Once sampling was done, hyperthyroidism patients were given methimazole at a starting dose of 30 mg daily, whereas ophthalmopathy patients were given high-dose intravenous methylprednisolone. Libraries were constructed in a second round of multiplex PCR, after which size selection and purification were carried out. Paired-end sequencing of the libraries was performed with 100 bp reads on an Illumina HiSeq2000. SOAPnuke was used to process the raw data, with reads discarded if the reads contained adapters or uncalled bases, had a mean Phred below 15, or lacked an exact constant-primer or identifier match. High-quality paired reads were merged using COPE v1.2.5, and each unique nucleotide sequence was defined as a clonotype. MiTCR v1.1 was used to align the clonotypes against IMGT TRBV, TRBD and TRBJ reference segments. The analysis was restricted to V-J combinations with a frequency above 0.0001, which together covered 99% to 99.2% of the repertoires. A TCS score was defined as the ratio between F50 (clonal expansion) and ExV (chaos), using BLOSUM62-based TCRdist between CDR3 peptides within each V-J. Welch's t-statistics and random forest reduced roughly 500 V-J features to roughly 13, which were used in a naive Bayes classifier (R e1071). Sample size was not statistically predetermined, and blinding of investigators to group allocation was not performed. The paper reports TCR Vbeta CDR3 sequencing of roughly 140 peripheral blood samples: fewer than 50 ophthalmopathy, about 75 hyperthyroidism and around 17 progressor patients.

Sequencing was performed on peripheral blood mononuclear cells (PBMCs), taken at new diagnosis, from a patient treated with antithyroid drugs. The source of this sequence is a woman in her 50s with Graves disease. Donor details come from another sample of the same person, matched by shared clones. The rearranged segments are TRBV7-9 and TRBJ1-1; TRBD1 agrees with 8 junctional bases. The DNA sequence is as follows: TGTGCCAGCAGCTTAGTGCAGGGGGCCCCTGAAGCTTTCTTT. The resulting protein is CASSLVQGAPEAFF.